A selection of T cell receptor beta chains follows, all from one sample in a study of T cells in Graves' hyperthyroidism and ophthalmopathy. TCRdb analysed the multiplex PCR reads with MiXCR anew, one entry per CDR3 protein. Among around 300,000 distinct CDR3 sequences listed, 25% to 30% were seen once. The sample consisted of blood. The receptors were gathered from a man in his forties with Graves' hyperthyroidism that later progressed to Graves' ophthalmopathy. Each CDR3 is given with its conserved first and last residue. A D gene is named only where the DNA matches it firmly. Not every row has a clone size; where given, it reads once, few, many or a size class.

V gene,J gene,D gene,clone size,CDR3 protein,CDR3 DNA
TRBV29-1,TRBJ1-1,NA,few,CSVGTGFTEAFF,TGCAGCGTTGGTACGGGATTCACTGAAGCTTTCTTT
TRBV12-3/TRBV12-4,TRBJ1-2,TRBD1,many,CASTQGQYYGYTF,TGTGCCAGCACCCAGGGACAGTACTATGGCTACACCTTC
TRBV2,TRBJ2-5,NA,many,CASRVADETQYF,TGTGCCAGCAGGGTGGCAGACGAGACCCAGTACTTC
TRBV6-1,TRBJ2-5,NA,NA,CASSSSGEKTQYF,TGTGCCAGCAGCAGTTCGGGGGAAAAGACCCAGTACTTC
TRBV30,TRBJ2-7,NA,many,CAWSVAGGPYEQYF,TGTGCCTGGAGTGTTGCTGGTGGCCCCTACGAGCAGTACTTC
TRBV20-1,TRBJ1-1,TRBD1,many,CSALRGPGTEAFF,TGCAGTGCCCTAAGGGGGCCAGGTACTGAAGCTTTCTTT
TRBV3-1,TRBJ1-3,NA,few,CASSQWDVTGISGNTIYF,TGTGCCAGCAGCCAGTGGGACGTCACAGGGATCTCTGGAAACACCATATATTTT
TRBV7-8,TRBJ2-2,TRBD2,many,CASSFSGGLNTGELFF,TGTGCCAGCAGCTTTTCGGGAGGGCTGAACACCGGGGAGCTGTTTTTT
TRBV7-2,TRBJ1-1,NA,NA,CASRPTAAVNTEAFF,TGTGCCAGCAGGCCAACCGCGGCGGTGAACACTGAAGCTTTCTTT
TRBV15,TRBJ2-4,NA,many,CATSTENIQYF,TGTGCCACCAGCACCGAAAACATTCAGTACTTC
TRBV6-5,TRBJ1-1,NA,many,CASSYSLGREAFF,TGTGCCAGCAGTTACTCGTTAGGGCGGGAGGCTTTCTTT
TRBV18,TRBJ1-5,NA,NA,CASSQTNQPQHF,TGTGCCAGCTCACAAACGAATCAGCCCCAGCATTTT
TRBV6-5,TRBJ2-2,NA,few,CASRDPLGGELFF,TGTGCCAGCCGGGACCCACTAGGCGGGGAGCTGTTTTTT
TRBV12-3/TRBV12-4,TRBJ1-2,NA,many,CASLQGAGGYTF,TGTGCCAGTCTCCAAGGGGCCGGCGGCTACACCTTC
TRBV6-2/TRBV6-3,TRBJ1-1,NA,few,CASSYSIPVRAQATEAFF,TGTGCCAGCAGTTACTCGATTCCCGTGAGAGCTCAGGCCACTGAAGCTTTCTTT
TRBV6-2/TRBV6-3,TRBJ2-2,NA,many,CASSPLFRGPSNTGELFF,TGTGCCAGCAGTCCCCTCTTCCGAGGCCCCTCGAACACCGGGGAGCTGTTTTTT
TRBV6-1,TRBJ1-2,NA,NA,CASSTRGGSANYGYTF,TGTGCCAGCAGTACCCGGGGGGGTTCAGCTAACTATGGCTACACCTTC
TRBV30,TRBJ2-7,NA,many,CAWSVNIGAYEQYF,TGTGCCTGGAGTGTAAATATAGGTGCCTACGAGCAGTACTTC
TRBV6-5,TRBJ2-2,NA,many,CASSYSPGELFF,TGTGCCAGCAGTTACTCACCCGGGGAGCTGTTTTTT
TRBV7-2,TRBJ1-5,NA,many,CASSAQQGLDQPQHF,TGTGCCAGCAGCGCACAACAGGGTTTGGATCAGCCCCAGCATTTT
TRBV12-3/TRBV12-4,TRBJ2-3,TRBD1,many,CASIPGTGYTDTQYF,TGTGCCAGCATCCCCGGGACAGGGTACACAGATACGCAGTATTTT
TRBV7-2,TRBJ2-7,NA,NA,CASSFQRGGREQYF,TGTGCCAGCAGCTTTCAGAGGGGTGGGCGTGAGCAGTACTTC
TRBV7-2,TRBJ2-7,NA,many,CASSSEAGQIYEQYF,TGTGCCAGCAGCTCCGAGGCAGGACAGATCTACGAGCAGTACTTC
TRBV12-3/TRBV12-4,TRBJ1-1,NA,NA,CASSLGAGRGTEAFF,TGTGCCAGCAGTTTAGGGGCGGGAAGGGGGACTGAAGCTTTCTTT
TRBV30,TRBJ2-5,TRBD2,many,CAWTGLAATSAQYF,TGTGCCTGGACGGGACTAGCGGCCACGTCGGCCCAGTACTTC
TRBV2,TRBJ1-1,NA,many,CASSVPLRVNEAFF,TGTGCCAGCAGTGTCCCCCTGAGGGTAAATGAAGCTTTCTTT
TRBV7-2,TRBJ2-7,NA,many,CASSLATGMWREQYF,TGTGCCAGCAGCTTAGCTACAGGGATGTGGCGCGAGCAGTACTTC
TRBV27,TRBJ1-1,NA,many,CASSTGQPDTEAFF,TGTGCCAGCAGCACCGGGCAACCGGACACTGAAGCTTTCTTT
TRBV20-1,TRBJ1-6,NA,many,CSARDRTGNSPLHF,TGCAGTGCTAGAGACAGAACAGGGAATTCACCCCTCCACTTT
TRBV7-3,TRBJ1-3,NA,many,CASSYTGSGNTIYF,TGTGCCAGCAGCTATACAGGGTCGGGAAACACCATATATTTT
TRBV6-5,TRBJ1-3,NA,once,CASSYSVAGSFGNTIYF,TGTGCCAGCAGTTACTCAGTGGCAGGAAGTTTCGGAAACACCATATATTTT
TRBV12-3/TRBV12-4,TRBJ2-7,TRBD1,NA,CASTFSRDRGSYEQYF,TGTGCCAGCACCTTCTCCCGGGACAGGGGGTCGTACGAGCAGTACTTC
TRBV30,TRBJ1-5,NA,many,CAWSAGDSVQPQHF,TGTGCCTGGAGTGCAGGGGATTCCGTTCAGCCCCAGCATTTT
TRBV27,TRBJ1-5,NA,many,CASSLGGPSNQPQHF,TGTGCCAGCAGTTTAGGGGGGCCTAGCAATCAGCCCCAGCATTTT
TRBV28,TRBJ1-5,NA,NA,CASSSQRQANQPQHF,TGTGCCAGCAGTTCCCAGAGGCAAGCCAATCAGCCCCAGCATTTT
TRBV20-1,TRBJ1-1,NA,NA,CSAREQTEAFF,TGCAGTGCTAGGGAGCAGACTGAAGCTTTCTTT